This T cell receptor (beta chain) was observed in a study of cytomegalovirus exposure and HLA in healthy donors. Study-level results: Immune exposure information available was restricted to CMV serostatus.

Comments on this clone: Its target is not known.

This PCR relied on a set of 60 Vbeta primers and 13 Jbeta primers. In the original workflow: Per a later analysis, the number of unique TCR beta chains was around 79 million, of which 9 million to 12 million were shared. The method was immunoSEQ multiplex PCR; TCRdb's version includes in-frame clones alone and lacks a portion of them. The V and J calls and the clone size are those of that table, but D and trimming were determined from the DNA. Of some 65,000 clones listed, 71% are singletons. In germline, CDR1 is MNHEY, CDR2 SMNVEV (reference sequence). Trimming at V came to 6 bases and at J to 6 bases, leaving 6 bases not matched to a gene. CDR3 length equals 14 residues.

Sequencing used PBMCs. This TCR came from a man in his fifties in good health and CMV-seropositive. The chain is built from TRBV27 and TRBJ1-5; TRBD1 matches 9 bases. DNA for the CDR3: TGTGCCAGCAGGCCCACAGGGGGCGGTCAGCCCCAGCATTTT. Protein sequence: CASRPTGGGQPQHF.